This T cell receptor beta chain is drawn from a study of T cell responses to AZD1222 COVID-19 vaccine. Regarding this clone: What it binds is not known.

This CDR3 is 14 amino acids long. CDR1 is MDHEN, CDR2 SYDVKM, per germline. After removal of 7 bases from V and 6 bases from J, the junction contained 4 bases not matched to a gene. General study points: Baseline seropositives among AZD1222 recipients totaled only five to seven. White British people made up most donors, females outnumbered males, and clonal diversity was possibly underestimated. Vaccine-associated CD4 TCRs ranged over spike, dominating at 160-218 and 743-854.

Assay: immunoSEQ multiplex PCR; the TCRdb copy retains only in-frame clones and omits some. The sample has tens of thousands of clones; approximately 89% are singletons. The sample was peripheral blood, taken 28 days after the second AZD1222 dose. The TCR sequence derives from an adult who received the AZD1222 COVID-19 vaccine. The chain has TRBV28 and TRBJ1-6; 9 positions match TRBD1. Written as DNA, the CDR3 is TGTGCCAGCACAAAGACAGGGGGTAATTCACCCCTCCACTTT. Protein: CASTKTGGNSPLHF.